The rows below give T cell receptor beta chains drawn from one sample of a study of diagnostic markers for celiac disease. TCRdb re-called the reads; one entry per CDR3 protein, DNA not given. The data include just over 1,500 distinct CDR3 sequences; the top ten clones carry about 11%. Sequenced input: either unsorted cells or a sorted T cell fraction (not recorded which). Receptor source: a human donor. The CDR3 runs from the conserved cysteine through the conserved F or W. Fields, in order: clone size, V gene, J gene, CDR3 length, CDR3 protein. Size is stated for part of the rows, as once, few or many counts, or as a class when the clone is expanded.

>large|TRBV12-3/TRBV12-4|TRBJ1-2|17
CASSLGVGQTINYGYTF
>medium-sized|TRBV14|TRBJ2-7|13
CASSHAVSYEQYF
>medium-sized|TRBV7-2|TRBJ2-7|15
CASSLAPSGGYEQYF
>medium-sized|TRBV4-2|TRBJ2-1|16
CASSRLAGGPYNEQFF
>medium-sized|TRBV6-5|TRBJ2-7|14
CASSTGTGAREQYF
>large|TRBV11-2|TRBJ2-3|15
CASTQGRGLVDTQYF
>medium-sized|TRBV4-1|TRBJ2-1|21
CASSQDPVGLAGGHRNNEQFF
>medium-sized|TRBV7-8|TRBJ2-7|13
CASSWGHVYEQYF
>medium-sized|TRBV12-3/TRBV12-4|TRBJ2-5|19
CASSPPSYSGTPEEETQYF
>large|TRBV2|TRBJ2-7|15
CASSESGGITYEQYF
>NA|TRBV28|TRBJ2-2|18
CATGRTSGRPRGTGELFF
>NA|TRBV20-1|TRBJ2-7|14
CSAHRLAGVGEQYF
>NA|TRBV6-5|TRBJ2-5|20
CASTQAASGRVVSFQETQYF
>NA|TRBV6-5|TRBJ2-7|14
CASSSRDSAYEQYF
>large|TRBV5-1|TRBJ2-1|16
CASSFTSLSSYNEQFF
>medium-sized|TRBV4-3|TRBJ2-3|18
CASSVTGLAGGPRDTQYF
>NA|TRBV5-1|TRBJ2-7|15
CASSLDWTSSYEQYF
>NA|TRBV18|TRBJ2-3|15
CASSPPAVSTDTQYF
>medium-sized|TRBV24-1|TRBJ2-1|15
CATSAPASGVNEQFF
>medium-sized|TRBV27|TRBJ2-1|15
CASSPTAVPWDEQFF
>NA|TRBV2|TRBJ1-6|14
CASSVRGSNSPLHF
>large|TRBV2|TRBJ2-1|16
CASSWGLAGVGNEQFF
>NA|TRBV3-1|TRBJ1-1|11
CASSQATEAFF
>NA|TRBV7-3|TRBJ2-7|13
CASSGGGSYEQYF
>NA|TRBV7-2|TRBJ2-1|15
CASSPYQLQGNEQFF
>medium-sized|TRBV7-2|TRBJ1-1|16
CASSLAVGRMNTEAFF
>medium-sized|TRBV2|TRBJ2-5|15
CASNPPDRSLETQYF
>NA|TRBV18|TRBJ2-1|15
CASSPSGSVNNEQFF
>medium-sized|TRBV7-9|TRBJ2-1|11
CASSLADEQFF